This T cell receptor beta chain was identified during a study of T cell responses to AZD1222 COVID-19 vaccine. Whole-study findings and limits: Nearly half of spike-specific TCRs reportedly target unmutated variant regions.

Data came from immunoSEQ multiplex PCR; TCRdb stores just in-frame clones and leaves some out. Of around 130,000 clones listed, approximately 94% are singletons. V was trimmed by 1 base and J by 0 bases, leaving 10 bases between them. Germline assignment: CDR1 LGHDT and CDR2 YNNKEL (reference sequence). The length of the CDR3 is 17 residues. About this clone: Its antigen remains unknown.

This TCR was sampled from an adult in good health. V and J are TRBV3-1 (or the pseudogene TRBV3-2) and TRBJ1-6; tentative D call: TRBD1 (5 bases). Sample: peripheral blood, taken on day 0 of AZD1222 vaccination. This CDR3 is CASSQGRASSYNSPLHF. The CDR3 coding sequence is TGTGCCAGCAGCCAAGGCAGGGCAAGCTCCTATAATTCACCCCTCCACTTT.